Presented here are 14 T cell receptor beta chains from one specimen sequenced in a study of blood T cell repertoires in COVID-19. Some clones are missing from TCRdb's copy, which holds only in-frame ones; the method was immunoSEQ multiplex PCR. The sample has about 85,000 clones, roughly three quarters seen once; the top ten hold over 9%. Sequenced sample: peripheral blood. These TCRs come from a man in his 70s with acute or convalescent COVID-19.

The chain employs TRBV5-6 and TRBJ2-3; 10 bases match TRBD2. The CDR3 is made up of 15 amino acids. Germline CDR1 is SGHDT and CDR2 is YYEEEE. V shed 2 bases, J shed 4 bases, and the junction held 4 bases outside the gene matches. The CDR3 protein is CASSLAGGPSDTQYF. Written as DNA, the CDR3 is TGTGCCAGCAGCTTAGCGGGGGGGCCCTCAGATACGCAGTATTTT. Looking up the rest from reference TRBV5-6 and TRBJ2-3 gives the full variable domain: DAGVTQSPTHLIKTRGQQVTLRCSPKSGHDTVSWYQQALGQGPQFIFQYYEEEERQRGNFPDRFSGHQFPNYSSELNVNALLLGDSALYLCASSLAGGPSDTQYFGPGTRLTVL.

The CDR3 sequence: CASSPTSDEQFF. CDR3 bases: TGTGCCAGCAGTCCCACTAGCGATGAGCAGTTCTTC. The rearrangement links TRBV2 to TRBJ2-1; TRBD2 matches 7 bases. The CDR3 length is 12 residues. With 5 bases clipped from V and 8 bases from J, the junction kept 3 bases outside the gene matches. From germline, CDR1 is SNHLY and CDR2 FYNNEI. Variable domain in full (rest from reference TRBV2 and TRBJ2-1): EPEVTQTPSHQVTQMGQEVILRCVPISNHLYFYWYRQILGQKVEFLVSFYNNEISEKSEIFDDQFSVERPDGSNFTLKIRSTKLEDSAMYFCASSPTSDEQFFGPGTRLTVL.

The chain recombines TRBV27 with TRBJ2-3; D is possibly TRBD1 (6 bases). The CDR3 has 14 amino acids. The germline gives CDR1 MNHEY, CDR2 SMNVEV (reference sequence). Trimming took off 6 bases at V and 0 bases at J, with 10 bases between the two ends. The CDR3 loop is CASSIGQSTDTQYF. As DNA, the CDR3 is TGTGCCAGCAGCATCGGACAGAGCACAGATACGCAGTATTTT.

This sequence joins TRBV30 and TRBJ1-2; D is possibly TRBD1 (5 bases). Trimming stripped 0 bases from V and 8 bases from J, with 10 bases between. This CDR3 has 12 amino acids. Germline assignment: CDR1 GTSNPN and CDR2 SVGIG (reference sequence). The CDR3 loop is CAWSVPGGGYTF. The CDR3 DNA reads as TGTGCCTGGAGTGTACCCGGGGGAGGCTACACCTTC.

This sequence joins TRBV2 and TRBJ2-7; TRBD1 matches 7 bases. From germline, CDR1 is SNHLY and CDR2 FYNNEI. The CDR3 contains 15 residues. Trimming removed 3 bases from V and 0 bases from J; junction bases left unmatched: 5. CDR3 coding DNA: TGTGCCAGCAGTGAGGGGACAGAGAGCTCCTACGAGCAGTACTTC. Protein: CASSEGTESSYEQYF.

This chain uses TRBV7-2 with TRBJ2-5; 16 bases align to TRBD2. The germline V gene has CDR1 SGHTA and CDR2 FQGNSA. The trim removed 7 bases at V and 6 bases at J, leaving 11 bases unmatched. The CDR3 spans 17 residues. DNA for the CDR3: TGTGCCAGCACCCTGGGACTAGCGGGGGGGCGGGGAAAGACCCAGTACTTC. Protein product: CASTLGLAGGRGKTQYF.

The chain links TRBV4-2 to TRBJ2-1; perhaps TRBD1 as D (6 bases). The germline gives CDR1 LGHNA, CDR2 YNFKEQ. This CDR3 comprises 15 residues. V lost 4 bases, J lost 1 base, and 11 bases lay in between. The CDR3 DNA sequence: TGTGCCAGCAGCCCTCGGGACATTTCCTACAATGAGCAGTTCTTC. It yields the protein CASSPRDISYNEQFF.

The chain couples TRBV19 to TRBJ1-2; 9 bases line up with TRBD1. The CDR3 is 12 amino acids. The V gene's germline CDR1 is LNHDA and CDR2 SQIVND (reference sequence). The V and J ends lost 8 bases and 4 bases, in that order; junction bases with no gene match: 2. CDR3 in DNA: TGTGCCAGTCAGGACAGGGGCTATGGCTACACCTTC. Its translation is CASQDRGYGYTF.

The chain joins TRBV5-8 to TRBJ1-6; 7 bases agree with TRBD1. The CDR3 totals 14 residues. Germline assignment: CDR1 SGHTS and CDR2 YDEGEE. V shed 2 bases, J shed 5 bases, and the junction held 1 base outside the gene matches. Here the CDR3 reads CASSFDRDNSPLHF. CDR3 DNA: TGTGCCAGCAGCTTCGACAGGGATAATTCACCCCTCCACTTT.

This clone was detected only a few times. The V and J genes are TRBV7-9 and TRBJ1-5, with D possibly matching TRBD1 (6 bases). The CDR3 length is 14 residues. The ends were cut back, 6 bases at V and 5 bases at J, with 14 bases in the middle. Germline V gene data show CDR1 as SEHNR and CDR2 as FQNEAQ (reference sequence). The CDR3 DNA reads as TGTGCCAGCAGTTTAAGGGGGAGCGATCAGCCCCAGCATTTT. Its translation: CASSLRGSDQPQHF.

The chain joins TRBV6-4 to TRBJ2-1, with 11 bases aligning to TRBD2. CDR1 is MRHNA, CDR2 SNTAGT, per germline. The CDR3 contains 15 residues. V gave up 7 bases and J gave up 4 bases; unmatched junction bases: 6. The CDR3: CASKLTSGGYNEQFF. The CDR3 nucleotides are TGTGCCAGCAAGTTAACTAGCGGGGGTTACAATGAGCAGTTCTTC.

This chain connects TRBV7-9 to TRBJ1-2, with D perhaps TRBD1 (5 bases). The CDR3 is 12 residues long. Trimming removed 5 bases at V and 8 bases at J, with 12 bases between. The germline V gene encodes CDR1 SEHNR and CDR2 FQNEAQ (reference sequence). DNA for the CDR3: TGTGCCAGCAGCCGGGGGGGAACGGGCTACACCTTC. This sequence encodes CASSRGGTGYTF.

The chain uses TRBV5-1 and TRBJ1-2; D possibly corresponds to TRBD1 (6 bases). CDR3 size: 13 residues. The germline CDR1 and CDR2 sequences are SGHRS and YFSETQ. Trimming took 0 bases from V and 12 from J, leaving 15 bases between them. CDR3 sequence (DNA): TGCGCCAGCAGCTTGGATTGGGGGCTCAAGAACACCTTC. Protein product: CASSLDWGLKNTF.

This rearrangement joins TRBV5-4 to TRBJ1-4; 8 nucleotides match TRBD1. Germline V gives CDR1 SGHNT, CDR2 YYREEE (reference sequence). The CDR3 totals 16 residues. V trimming: 4 bases; J trimming: 4 bases; junction bases outside the gene matches: 9. CDR3 sequence (DNA): TGTGCCAGCAGCACCCCTACAGGGGGTGGTAATGAAAAACTGTTTTTT. This gives the protein CASSTPTGGGNEKLFF. Full variable domain (missing parts from reference TRBV5-4 and TRBJ1-4): ETGVTQSPTHLIKTRGQQVTLRCSSQSGHNTVSWYQQALGQGPQFIFQYYREEENGRGNFPPRFSGLQFPNYSSELNVNALELDDSALYLCASSTPTGGGNEKLFFGSGTQLSVL.